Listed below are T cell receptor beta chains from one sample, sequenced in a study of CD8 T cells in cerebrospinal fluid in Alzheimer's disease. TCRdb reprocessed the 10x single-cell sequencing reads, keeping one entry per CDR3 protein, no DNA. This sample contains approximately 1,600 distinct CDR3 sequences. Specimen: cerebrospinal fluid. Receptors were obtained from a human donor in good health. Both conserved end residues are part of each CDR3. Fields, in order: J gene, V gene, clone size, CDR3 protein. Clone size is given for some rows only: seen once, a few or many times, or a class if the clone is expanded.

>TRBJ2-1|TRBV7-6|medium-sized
CASSFFTGPGNEQFF
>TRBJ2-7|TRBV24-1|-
CATSDSGGGNNEQYF
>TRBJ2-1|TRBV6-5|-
CASSYGRANEQFF
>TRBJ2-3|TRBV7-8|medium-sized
CASSLGGTEDTQYF
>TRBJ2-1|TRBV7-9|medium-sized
CASSLAGGPVNEQFF
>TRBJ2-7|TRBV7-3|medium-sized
CASSSSGEGYEQYF
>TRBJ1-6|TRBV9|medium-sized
CASSGQAPNSPLHF
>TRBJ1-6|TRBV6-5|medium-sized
CASSYEGAYNSPLHF
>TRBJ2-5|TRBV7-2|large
CASSLIGGETQYF
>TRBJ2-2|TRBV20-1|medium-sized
CSARGTAALRNTGELFF
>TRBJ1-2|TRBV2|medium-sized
CASSDLSRAYGYTF
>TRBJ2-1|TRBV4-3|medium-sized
CASSQDDRSSYNEQFF
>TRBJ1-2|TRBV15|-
CATSSPQTGENGYTF
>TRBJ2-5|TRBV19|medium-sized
CASSIFWRQETQYF
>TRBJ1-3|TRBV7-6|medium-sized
CASSFWPETPDAAGNTIYF
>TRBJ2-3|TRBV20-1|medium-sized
CSATDRTDTQYF
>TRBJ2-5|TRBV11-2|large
CASSLLAGPQETQYF
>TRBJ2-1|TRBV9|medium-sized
CASSAGLYNEQFF
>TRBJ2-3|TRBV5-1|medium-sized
CASSLVVRDTGTDTQYF
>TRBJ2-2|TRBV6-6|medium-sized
CASSYFDGGGELFF
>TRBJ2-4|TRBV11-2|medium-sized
CASSLPGQGLAKNIQYF
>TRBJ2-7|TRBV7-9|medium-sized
CASSFDPGTYEQYF
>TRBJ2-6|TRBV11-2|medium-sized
CASSLLAWKGANVLTF
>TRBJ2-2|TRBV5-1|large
CASSLSFMADSNTGELFF
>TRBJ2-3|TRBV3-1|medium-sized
CASSQGRLAGGYTDTQYF
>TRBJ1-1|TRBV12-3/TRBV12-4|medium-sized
CASSKNTEAFF
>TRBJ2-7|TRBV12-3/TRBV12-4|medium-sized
CASSQGAHEQYF
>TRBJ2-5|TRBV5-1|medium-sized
CASSLGGRRQETQYF
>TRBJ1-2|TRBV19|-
CASSILIGRDTDYGYTF
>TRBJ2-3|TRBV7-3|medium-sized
CASSLMGGPDTQYF
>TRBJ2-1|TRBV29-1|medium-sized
CSAGTSGRAREQFF
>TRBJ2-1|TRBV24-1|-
CATSDFASGRAPYNEQFF
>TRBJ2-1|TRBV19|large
CASTIGPLEHNEQFF
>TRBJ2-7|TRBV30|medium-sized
CAWISLSSAYEQYF
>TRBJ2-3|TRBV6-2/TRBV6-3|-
CASSLAALSYNEQYF
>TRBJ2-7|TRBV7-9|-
CASSPRDKANYEQYF
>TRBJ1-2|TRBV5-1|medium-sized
CASSLIPTGLNYGYTF